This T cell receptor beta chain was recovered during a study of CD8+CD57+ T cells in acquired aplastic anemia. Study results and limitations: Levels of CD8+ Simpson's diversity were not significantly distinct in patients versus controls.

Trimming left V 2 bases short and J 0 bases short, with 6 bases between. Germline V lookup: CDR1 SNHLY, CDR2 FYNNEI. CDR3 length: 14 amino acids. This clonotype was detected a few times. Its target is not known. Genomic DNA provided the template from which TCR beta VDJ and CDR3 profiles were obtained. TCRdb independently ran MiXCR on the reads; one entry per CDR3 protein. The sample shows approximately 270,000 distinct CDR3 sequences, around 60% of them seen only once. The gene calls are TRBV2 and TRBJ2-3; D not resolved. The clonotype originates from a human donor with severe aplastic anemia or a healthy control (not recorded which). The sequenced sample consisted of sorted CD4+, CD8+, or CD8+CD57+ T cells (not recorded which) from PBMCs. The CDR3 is CASSELTSTDTQYF. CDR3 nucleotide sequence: TGTGCCAGCAGTGAACTGACTAGCACAGATACGCAGTATTTT.